Listed below are T cell receptor beta chains from one sample, sequenced in a study of patients and donors after allogeneic stem cell transplantation. One entry per CDR3 protein, called by TCRdb with MiXCR from the RT-PCR reads. Of 200,000 to 250,000 distinct CDR3 sequences listed, 11% to 15% are singletons. The sequencing sample was made of blood, either unsorted or a sorted T cell fraction (not recorded which). The source of these receptors is a human donor who was either an allogeneic HSCT recipient or a stem cell or donor lymphocyte infusion donor (not recorded which). It is not recorded whose cells these are; they may come from a transplant donor. CDR3s include the opening cysteine and the closing phenylalanine or tryptophan. A D gene is named only where the DNA matches it firmly. Expanded clones are given a class, and other clones once, few, many or no size at all.

clone_size	v_call	d_call	j_call	cdr3_aa	cdr3_nt
few	TRBV2	-	TRBJ1-1	CASRPGPNTEAFF	TGTGCCAGCAGACCCGGGCCGAACACTGAAGCTTTCTTT
-	TRBV2	-	TRBJ1-6	CASKGAENSPLHF	TGTGCCAGCAAAGGGGCGGAAAATTCACCCCTCCACTTT
-	TRBV4-3	TRBD2	TRBJ2-3	CASSPGLAGDLTDTQYF	TGCGCCAGCAGCCCGGGACTAGCGGGGGACCTCACAGATACGCAGTATTTT
-	TRBV7-2	-	TRBJ1-1	CASSLVRSLNTEAFF	TGTGCCAGCAGCTTGGTAAGGTCGTTGAACACTGAAGCTTTCTTT
-	TRBV5-1	-	TRBJ2-5	CASRVGAPQETQYF	TGCGCCAGCAGAGTTGGGGCCCCCCAAGAGACCCAGTACTTC
many	TRBV30	-	TRBJ2-7	CAWSGTAALFEQYF	TGTGCCTGGAGTGGTACAGCGGCCCTTTTCGAGCAGTACTTC
-	TRBV27	-	TRBJ2-7	CASSSGWEQYF	TGTGCCAGCAGCTCGGGCTGGGAGCAGTACTTC
many	TRBV7-2	TRBD1	TRBJ1-5	CASSIRGGQPQHF	TGTGCCAGCAGCATCAGGGGGGGTCAGCCCCAGCATTTT
many	TRBV5-5	TRBD1	TRBJ1-5	CASSLSTGGQPQHF	TGTGCCAGCAGCTTGTCAACAGGGGGTCAGCCCCAGCATTTT
medium-sized	TRBV12-3/TRBV12-4	-	TRBJ2-2	CASSWETGFTGELFF	TGTGCCAGCAGTTGGGAAACAGGGTTCACCGGGGAGCTGTTTTTT
many	TRBV29-1	-	TRBJ2-5	CSVRLQESQYF	TGCAGCGTTCGCCTCCAAGAGTCCCAGTACTTC
many	TRBV5-1	TRBD1	TRBJ2-7	CASSPGQTTYEQYF	TGCGCCAGCAGCCCGGGACAGACAACCTACGAGCAGTACTTC
few	TRBV11-3	-	TRBJ2-1	CASSRGGINNEQFF	TGTGCCAGCAGCCGTGGGGGTATCAACAATGAGCAGTTCTTC
many	TRBV12-3/TRBV12-4	-	TRBJ1-1	CASSRGGEDTEAFF	TGTGCCAGCAGTAGAGGAGGTGAGGACACTGAAGCTTTCTTT
-	TRBV12-3/TRBV12-4	TRBD2	TRBJ2-3	CASSTLWGLAGGTDTQYF	TGTGCCAGCAGTACTCTATGGGGACTAGCGGGGGGAACAGATACGCAGTATTTT
few	TRBV7-9	TRBD2	TRBJ2-1	CASSPGTSGIFFEQFF	TGTGCCAGCAGCCCTGGGACTAGCGGGATTTTTTTTGAGCAGTTCTTC
few	TRBV3-1	-	TRBJ1-1	CASSPQGSETEAFF	TGTGCCAGCAGCCCCCAGGGAAGTGAAACTGAAGCTTTCTTT
-	TRBV12-3/TRBV12-4	-	TRBJ1-2	CASSLSKRIANYGYTF	TGTGCCAGCAGTTTATCTAAGCGGATAGCTAACTATGGCTACACCTTC
few	TRBV15	TRBD1	TRBJ1-1	CATSRDRAGTEAFF	TGTGCCACGTCCCGGGACAGGGCGGGCACTGAAGCTTTCTTT
few	TRBV5-6	-	TRBJ2-7	CASSTRTYEQYF	TGTGCCAGCAGCACCAGGACATACGAGCAGTACTTC
many	TRBV12-3/TRBV12-4	TRBD1	TRBJ1-6	CASSLRQGASPLHF	TGTGCCAGCAGTTTAAGACAGGGGGCTTCACCCCTCCACTTT
few	TRBV20-1	-	TRBJ2-7	CSANPRGASSYEQYF	TGCAGTGCTAACCCTCGAGGTGCAAGCTCCTACGAGCAGTACTTC
many	TRBV5-1	-	TRBJ2-1	CASSLGTGGELAGRNEQFF	TGCGCCAGCAGCTTGGGGACAGGGGGCGAACTAGCGGGAAGAAATGAGCAGTTCTTC
many	TRBV5-1	-	TRBJ1-3	CASSLGSTGGNTIYF	TGCGCCAGCAGCTTGGGATCTACGGGTGGAAACACCATATATTTT
-	TRBV20-1	-	TRBJ1-1	CSAAGRRNTEAFF	TGCAGTGCCGCAGGGCGGCGGAACACTGAAGCTTTCTTT
few	TRBV5-1	-	TRBJ2-1	CASSWDRSNEQFF	TGCGCCAGCAGCTGGGACCGGAGTAATGAGCAGTTCTTC
many	TRBV10-3	-	TRBJ1-1	CASRTVNTEAFF	TGTGCCTCACGGACGGTGAACACTGAAGCTTTCTTT
-	TRBV20-1	-	TRBJ1-6	CSASGGGGALHF	TGCAGTGCCTCGGGGGGGGGAGGGGCCCTCCACTTT
many	TRBV6-1	TRBD1	TRBJ1-6	CASSEGTGGVSPLHF	TGTGCCAGCAGTGAGGGGACAGGGGGTGTGTCACCCCTCCACTTT
many	TRBV18	-	TRBJ2-7	CASSLVRDVSYEQYF	TGTGCCAGCTCACTAGTCCGGGACGTCTCCTACGAGCAGTACTTC
-	TRBV20-1	TRBD1	TRBJ1-5	CSANPGQGYQPQHF	TGCAGTGCGAACCCGGGACAGGGGTATCAGCCCCAGCATTTT
-	TRBV14	TRBD2	TRBJ2-5	CASSQDYSGGPQETQYF	TGTGCCAGCAGCCAAGATTATAGCGGGGGGCCCCAAGAGACCCAGTACTTC
-	TRBV14	TRBD1	TRBJ2-1	CASSLTGESSYNEQFF	TGTGCCAGCAGCCTTACAGGGGAGAGCTCCTACAATGAGCAGTTCTTC
few	TRBV20-1	-	TRBJ1-1	CSARDGRAGTEAFF	TGCAGTGCTAGAGATGGACGGGCTGGGACTGAAGCTTTCTTT
-	TRBV24-1	-	TRBJ1-1	CATSDLGGGNTEAFF	TGTGCCACCAGTGATTTGGGGGGAGGTAACACTGAAGCTTTCTTT
-	TRBV4-3	TRBD2	TRBJ2-3	CASSQRGGAQGTQYF	TGCGCCAGCAGCCAACGGGGGGGGGCACAGGGTACGCAGTATTTT
many	TRBV5-1	-	TRBJ1-4	CASSLSSGILNEKLFF	TGCGCCAGCAGCTTGTCGTCAGGGATCTTAAATGAAAAACTGTTTTTT
few	TRBV5-6	-	TRBJ2-1	CASSLPGLRHNEQFF	TGTGCCAGCAGCCTCCCGGGACTCCGGCACAATGAGCAGTTCTTC
few	TRBV5-1	TRBD2	TRBJ2-7	CASSPTSGRAYEQYF	TGCGCCAGCAGCCCAACTAGCGGGAGGGCCTACGAGCAGTACTTC
-	TRBV5-6	TRBD2	TRBJ2-2	CASSFAGVRTGELFF	TGTGCCAGCAGCTTCGCGGGAGTAAGAACCGGGGAGCTGTTTTTT
many	TRBV11-2	TRBD2	TRBJ2-5	CASSVPVGTIETQYF	TGTGCCAGCAGCGTACCGGTCGGGACTATAGAGACCCAGTACTTC
many	TRBV11-1	TRBD1	TRBJ2-7	CASSRDRAYSYEQYF	TGTGCCAGCAGCAGAGACAGGGCATACTCCTACGAGCAGTACTTC
-	TRBV5-8	-	TRBJ1-2	CASSPGTEPNYGYTF	TGTGCCAGCAGCCCTGGGACGGAGCCTAACTATGGCTACACCTTC
-	TRBV5-6	-	TRBJ2-5	CASSPQGIEETQYF	TGTGCCAGCAGCCCTCAAGGGATAGAAGAGACCCAGTACTTC
-	TRBV4-2	TRBD2	TRBJ2-5	CASSVQRGGETQYF	TGTGCCAGCAGCGTGCAGCGGGGTGGGGAGACCCAGTACTTC
-	TRBV6-1	-	TRBJ2-7	CASRPHVQGSFYEQYF	TGTGCCAGCAGGCCCCACGTACAGGGATCATTCTACGAGCAGTACTTC
-	TRBV5-1	-	TRBJ2-3	CASSPTANRGAGTDTQYF	TGCGCCAGCAGCCCAACCGCGAACCGGGGGGCGGGCACAGATACGCAGTATTTT
-	TRBV7-2	-	TRBJ1-6	CASSIDGPPYSPLHF	TGTGCCAGCAGCATAGACGGACCCCCCTATTCACCCCTCCACTTT
-	TRBV19	TRBD2	TRBJ2-4	CASSIGTSNTIQYF	TGTGCCAGTAGTATTGGGACTAGCAATACCATTCAGTACTTC
-	TRBV20-1	-	TRBJ2-5	CSARPTGLQETQYF	TGCAGTGCTAGACCAACGGGACTGCAAGAGACCCAGTACTTC
-	TRBV6-2/TRBV6-3	-	TRBJ2-7	CASSNGPSTHEQYF	TGTGCCAGCAGCAACGGGCCGTCGACACACGAGCAGTACTTC
many	TRBV4-1	TRBD2	TRBJ2-7	CASSHLSGLASHEQYF	TGCGCCAGCAGCCATTTATCGGGACTAGCGTCCCACGAGCAGTACTTC
many	TRBV14	TRBD2	TRBJ2-7	CASSRLAGIYEQYF	TGTGCCAGCAGCCGATTAGCGGGGATCTACGAGCAGTACTTC
-	TRBV11-2	-	TRBJ1-6	CASSLPGSHSPLHF	TGTGCCAGCAGCTTACCGGGGTCTCACTCACCCCTCCACTTT
-	TRBV11-2	-	TRBJ2-2	CASSRGTFANTGELFF	TGTGCCAGCAGCCGCGGGACTTTCGCGAACACCGGGGAGCTGTTTTTT
-	TRBV5-4	TRBD1	TRBJ1-2	CASKRQGESYGYTF	TGTGCCAGCAAGCGACAGGGGGAGAGCTATGGCTACACCTTC